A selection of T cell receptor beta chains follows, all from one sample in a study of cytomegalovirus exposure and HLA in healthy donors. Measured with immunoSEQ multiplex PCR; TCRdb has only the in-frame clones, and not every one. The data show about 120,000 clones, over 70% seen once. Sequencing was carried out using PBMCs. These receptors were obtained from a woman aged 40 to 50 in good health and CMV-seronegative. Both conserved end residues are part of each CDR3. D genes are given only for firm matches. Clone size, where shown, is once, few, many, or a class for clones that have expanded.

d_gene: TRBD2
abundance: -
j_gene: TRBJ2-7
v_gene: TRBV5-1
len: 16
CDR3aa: CASSFASGGTGYEQYF
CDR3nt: TGCGCCAGCAGCTTCGCTAGCGGGGGGACCGGCTACGAGCAGTACTTC

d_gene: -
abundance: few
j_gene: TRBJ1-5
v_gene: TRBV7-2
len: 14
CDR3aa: CASSPTGARQPQHF
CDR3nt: TGTGCCAGCAGCCCGACGGGAGCCAGGCAGCCCCAGCATTTT

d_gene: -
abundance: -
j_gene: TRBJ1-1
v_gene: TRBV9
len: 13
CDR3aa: CASSEGGGTEAFF
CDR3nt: TGTGCCAGCAGCGAGGGTGGAGGGACTGAAGCTTTCTTT

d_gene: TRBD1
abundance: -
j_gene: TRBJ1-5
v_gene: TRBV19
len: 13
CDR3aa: CASQDRDHQPQHF
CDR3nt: TGTGCCAGCCAGGACAGGGACCATCAGCCCCAGCATTTT

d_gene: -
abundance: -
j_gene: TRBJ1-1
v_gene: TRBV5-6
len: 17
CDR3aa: CASSLNWRGRVNTEAFF
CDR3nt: TGTGCCAGCAGCTTGAATTGGCGGGGCAGGGTCAACACTGAAGCTTTCTTT

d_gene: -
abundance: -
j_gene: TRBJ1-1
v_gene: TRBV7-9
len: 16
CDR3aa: CASSPQGTKVNTEAFF
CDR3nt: TGTGCCAGCAGCCCCCAGGGTACCAAGGTGAACACTGAAGCTTTCTTT

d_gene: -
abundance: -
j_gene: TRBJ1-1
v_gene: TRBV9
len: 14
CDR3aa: CASSALQGNTEAFF
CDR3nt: TGTGCCAGCAGCGCCCTACAGGGGAACACTGAAGCTTTCTTT

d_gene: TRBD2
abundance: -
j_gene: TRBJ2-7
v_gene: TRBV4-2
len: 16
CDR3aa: CASSHIPGLATYEQYF
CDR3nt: TGTGCCAGCAGCCATATTCCGGGACTAGCAACCTACGAGCAGTACTTC

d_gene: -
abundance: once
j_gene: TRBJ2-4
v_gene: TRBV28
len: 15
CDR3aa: CASSSTLGVKNIQYF
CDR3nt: TGTGCCAGCAGTTCCACTCTCGGGGTCAAAAACATTCAGTACTTC

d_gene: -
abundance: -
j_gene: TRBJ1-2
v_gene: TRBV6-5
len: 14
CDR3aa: CASGRWEVDYGYTF
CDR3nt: TGTGCCAGCGGGCGATGGGAGGTAGATTATGGCTACACCTTC

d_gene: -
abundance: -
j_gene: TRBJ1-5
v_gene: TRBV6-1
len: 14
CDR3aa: CASSGASSNQPQHF
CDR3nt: TGTGCCAGCAGTGGCGCCTCGAGCAATCAGCCCCAGCATTTT

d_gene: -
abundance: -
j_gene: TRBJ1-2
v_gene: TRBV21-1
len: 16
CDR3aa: CASSKETGDNNYGYTF
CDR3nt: TGTGCCAGCAGCAAAGAGACAGGGGACAACAACTATGGCTACACCTTC

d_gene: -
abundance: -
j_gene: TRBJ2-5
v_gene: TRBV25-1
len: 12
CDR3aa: CASSGGGETQYF
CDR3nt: TGTGCCAGCAGTGGGGGAGGTGAGACCCAGTACTTC

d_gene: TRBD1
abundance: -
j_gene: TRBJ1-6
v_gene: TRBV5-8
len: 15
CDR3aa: CASSLMAGGLAPLHF
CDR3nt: TGTGCCAGCAGCTTGATGGCAGGGGGCCTAGCACCCCTCCACTTT

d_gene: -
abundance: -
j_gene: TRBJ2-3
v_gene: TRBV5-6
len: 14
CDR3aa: CASYPRASTDTQYF
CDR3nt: TGTGCCAGCTACCCCAGGGCTAGCACAGATACGCAGTATTTT

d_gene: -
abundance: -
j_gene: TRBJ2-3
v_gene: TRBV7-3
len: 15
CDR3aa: CASSSQGGYTDTQYF
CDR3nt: TGTGCCAGCAGCTCACAGGGGGGGTACACAGATACGCAGTATTTT

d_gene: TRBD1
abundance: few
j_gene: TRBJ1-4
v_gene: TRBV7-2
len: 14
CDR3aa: CASSPGQANEKLFF
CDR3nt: TGTGCCAGCAGCCCGGGACAGGCTAATGAAAAACTGTTTTTT

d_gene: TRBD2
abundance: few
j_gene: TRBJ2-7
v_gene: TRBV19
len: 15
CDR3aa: CATQRLGGGSYEQYF
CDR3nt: TGTGCCACCCAACGATTGGGGGGGGGCTCCTACGAGCAGTACTTC

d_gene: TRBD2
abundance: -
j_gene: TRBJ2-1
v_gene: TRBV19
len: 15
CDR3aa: CASGQGLAGISEQFF
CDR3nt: TGTGCCAGCGGGCAAGGACTAGCGGGAATTAGTGAGCAGTTCTTC

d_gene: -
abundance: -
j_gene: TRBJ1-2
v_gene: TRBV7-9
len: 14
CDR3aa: CASSPYLRYYGYTF
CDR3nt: TGTGCCAGCAGCCCATACCTGAGATACTATGGCTACACCTTC

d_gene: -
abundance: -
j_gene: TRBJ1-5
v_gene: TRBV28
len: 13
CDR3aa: CASRTGGEQPQHF
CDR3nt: TGTGCCAGCAGGACCGGGGGGGAGCAGCCCCAGCATTTT

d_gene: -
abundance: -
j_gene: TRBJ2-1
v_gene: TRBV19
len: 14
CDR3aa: CASSLSASYNEQFF
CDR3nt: TGTGCCAGTAGTCTTAGCGCGTCCTACAATGAGCAGTTCTTC

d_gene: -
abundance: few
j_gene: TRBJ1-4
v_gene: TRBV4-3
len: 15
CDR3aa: CASSQDIGVWEKLFF
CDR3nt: TGCGCCAGCAGCCAAGATATAGGGGTTTGGGAAAAACTGTTTTTT

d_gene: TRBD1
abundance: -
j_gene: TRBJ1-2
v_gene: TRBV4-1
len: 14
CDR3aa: CASSQTGEGYGYTF
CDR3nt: TGCGCCAGCAGCCAAACAGGGGAAGGCTATGGCTACACCTTC